Given below is one T cell receptor beta chain in context. Using its own MiXCR run on the 5' RACE reads, TCRdb lists one record per CDR3 protein. The data contain 96,000 or so distinct CDR3 sequences, around 9.8% of them singletons. The CDR3 has 13 amino acids. CDR1 and CDR2 (germline): DFQATT, SNEGSKA (reference sequence). Between the trimmed V and J ends, which lost 2 bases and 6 bases, there was a span of 13 bases. These data come from a study of T cells after yellow fever vaccination. Notes on the study in general: The bulk population could contribute abundant contaminating clonotypes to FACS-sorted repertoires. Among primary-vaccination clones, most reappeared after the booster, at almost 98% for CD4 and about 90% for CD8.

Sequenced material: CD8+ T cells not binding an NS4B(214-222) dextramer, sorted from PBMCs, taken roughly 15 days after the first yellow fever vaccination. This receptor was taken from a man between 18 and 29 years old who received the YFV17D yellow fever vaccine. The rearrangement uses TRBV20-1 and TRBJ1-1, with a tentative D call TRBD1 (5 bases). The CDR3 region is CSARIRGGPEAFF. The DNA of the CDR3 is TGCAGTGCTAGAATAAGGGGCGGACCTGAAGCTTTCTTT.